In this sample, the clone carrying this T cell receptor beta chain turned up once. Its specificity is not known. These data come from a study of molecular identifiers for immune sequencing clone quantification. Turning to the study itself: For replicates, RNA isolated from 20,000 or 100,000 naive CD8 cells was divided into five portions, of which four were sequenced. Study findings and constraints: Beyond 20 RNA copies, clones held over 98% of effector molecules, compared with under 1% in naive cells.

V gave up 3 bases and J gave up 7 bases; unmatched junction bases: 15. The V gene's germline CDR1 is LNHDA and CDR2 SQIVND (reference sequence). There are 16 residues in the CDR3. Library preparation followed earlier protocols using designated TCR primers. TCRdb used MiXCR to reprocess the PCR reads, holding one entry per CDR3 protein. The sample yields 600,000 to 650,000 distinct CDR3 sequences, less than 20% seen once. Input material: naive CD8+ T cells from blood, with Jurkat cell RNA spiked in. Subset meaning: FACS-sorted CD8+CD4-CCR7+CD45RA+ naive T cells. This clonotype was sampled from a human donor in good health. Some libraries in this study had Jurkat cell RNA spiked in. V usage is TRBV19 and J usage is TRBJ2-7; 7 nucleotides line up with TRBD2. In DNA form, the CDR3 reads TGTGCCAGTAGTATGGTTCGTGCGCAAGCGGGGTCTGAGCAGTACTTC. Protein product: CASSMVRAQAGSEQYF.